This TCR beta chain came from a study of a mutant IDH1 vaccine in newly diagnosed glioma. The V end was cut by 2 bases, the J end by 8 bases, with 12 bases between. Germline V gives CDR1 MGHRA, CDR2 YSYEKL. CDR3 length: 14 residues. On this clone: Antigen specificity is unknown.

Libraries were prepared by immunoSEQ multiplex PCR; TCRdb keeps only in-frame clonotypes and omits some of them. The sample consists of around 58,000 clones, approximately 82% of them appearing once. Time point reported: week 5, during vaccination. Vaccination comprised doses that each held 300 ug of mutant IDH1 20-mer peptide, plus topical imiquimod. The donors' diagnosis was new WHO grade 3 or 4 astrocytoma that was IDH1-mutant and ATRX-lost. The V and J genes are TRBV4-1 and TRBJ1-4, with TRBD1 as a possible D gene (6 bases). Specimen: PBMCs, collected from a glioma patient whose treatment included an IDH1 peptide vaccine. The receptor comes from a young man with glioma. CDR3 amino acids: CASSQQGRVEKLFF. As DNA, the CDR3 is TGCGCCAGCAGCCAACAGGGGCGGGTCGAAAAACTGTTTTTT.